The rows below give T cell receptor beta chains drawn from one sample of a study of Ad26.COV2.S vaccination and SARS-CoV-2 variants. Here immunoSEQ multiplex PCR was the method, and the copy in TCRdb shows in-frame clones only, minus some. The data contain under 300,000 clones, roughly nine tenths of them singletons. The source material was peripheral blood, sampled in a trial of Ad26.COV2.S vaccine versus placebo. Receptors originate from a person between 18 and 60 years old who received the Ad26.COV2.S COVID-19 vaccine or a placebo. Each CDR3 is given with its conserved first and last residue. The order of the fields is CDR3 protein, CDR3 DNA, clone size, D gene, J gene, V gene. A D gene is named only where the DNA matches it firmly. Clone size is not always given. Where it is, it says once, few, many or a class for expanded clones.

CDR3 protein: CAISDPVLYGYTF
CDR3 DNA: TGTGCCATCAGTGATCCAGTTTTATATGGCTACACCTTC
clone size: .
D gene: .
J gene: TRBJ1-2
V gene: TRBV10-3

CDR3 protein: CASSPVLVATEAFF
CDR3 DNA: TGTGCCAGCAGCCCCGTCTTGGTGGCTACTGAAGCTTTCTTT
clone size: .
D gene: .
J gene: TRBJ1-1
V gene: TRBV7-9

CDR3 protein: CASSSPGTGGGYTF
CDR3 DNA: TGTGCCAGCAGTTCCCCGGGGACAGGGGGAGGCTACACCTTC
clone size: .
D gene: TRBD1
J gene: TRBJ1-2
V gene: TRBV6-5

CDR3 protein: CASSWPPGHLSGNTIYF
CDR3 DNA: TGTGCCAGCAGCTGGCCTCCGGGACACCTCTCTGGAAACACCATATATTTT
clone size: .
D gene: .
J gene: TRBJ1-3
V gene: TRBV7-2

CDR3 protein: CASSQEGPWETQYF
CDR3 DNA: TGTGCCAGCAGCCAAGAGGGCCCTTGGGAGACCCAGTACTTC
clone size: .
D gene: .
J gene: TRBJ2-5
V gene: TRBV3-1/TRBV3-2

CDR3 protein: CASSSLDKGRNTIYF
CDR3 DNA: TGTGCCAGCAGCTCGCTCGACAAGGGTAGGAACACCATATATTTT
clone size: .
D gene: .
J gene: TRBJ1-3
V gene: TRBV13

CDR3 protein: CASSPRAQSEKLFF
CDR3 DNA: TGTGCCAGCAGCCCCCGGGCCCAGAGTGAAAAACTGTTTTTT
clone size: .
D gene: .
J gene: TRBJ1-4
V gene: TRBV7-9

CDR3 protein: CASSYILTAKETQYF
CDR3 DNA: TGTGCCAGCAGTTACATCTTGACAGCCAAAGAGACCCAGTACTTC
clone size: once
D gene: .
J gene: TRBJ2-5
V gene: TRBV6-6

CDR3 protein: CASSVDPGLGNIQYF
CDR3 DNA: TGTGCCAGTAGTGTGGACCCGGGACTGGGCAACATTCAGTACTTC
clone size: .
D gene: .
J gene: TRBJ2-4
V gene: TRBV19

CDR3 protein: CASSPRQGQEFVRAFF
CDR3 DNA: TGTGCCAGCTCCCCACGGCAGGGACAGGAGTTTGTTCGAGCTTTCTTT
clone size: .
D gene: TRBD1
J gene: TRBJ1-1
V gene: TRBV18

CDR3 protein: CASSLVVSEAFF
CDR3 DNA: TGTGCCAGCAGCTTGGTAGTCTCTGAAGCTTTCTTT
clone size: few
D gene: .
J gene: TRBJ1-1
V gene: TRBV5-6